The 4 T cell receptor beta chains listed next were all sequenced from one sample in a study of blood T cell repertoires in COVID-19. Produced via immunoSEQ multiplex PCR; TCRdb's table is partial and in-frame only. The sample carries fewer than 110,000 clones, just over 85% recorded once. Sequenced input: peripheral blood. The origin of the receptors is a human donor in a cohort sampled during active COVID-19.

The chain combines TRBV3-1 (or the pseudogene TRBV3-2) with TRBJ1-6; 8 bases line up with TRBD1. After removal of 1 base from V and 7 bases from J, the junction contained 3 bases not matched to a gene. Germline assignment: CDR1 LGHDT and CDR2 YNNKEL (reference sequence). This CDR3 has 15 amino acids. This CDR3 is CASSQGTGKNSPLHF. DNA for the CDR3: TGTGCCAGCAGCCAAGGGACAGGGAAAAATTCACCCCTCCACTTT.

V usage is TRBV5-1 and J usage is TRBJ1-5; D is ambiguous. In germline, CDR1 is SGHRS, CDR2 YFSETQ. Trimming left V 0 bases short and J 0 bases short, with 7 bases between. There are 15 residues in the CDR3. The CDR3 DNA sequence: TGCGCCAGCAGCTTGGAGGGAGGTAGCAATCAGCCCCAGCATTTT. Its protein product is CASSLEGGSNQPQHF.

This CDR3 reads CASLGQGGPFKTQYF. The CDR3, as DNA: TGTGCCAGCTTGGGACAGGGGGGGCCCTTTAAGACCCAGTACTTC. The rearrangement joins TRBV28 to TRBJ2-5; 11 bases agree with TRBD1. The CDR3 spans 15 residues. V lost 8 bases, J lost 6 bases, and 11 bases stayed unmatched. Per germline, CDR1 MDHEN and CDR2 SYDVKM.

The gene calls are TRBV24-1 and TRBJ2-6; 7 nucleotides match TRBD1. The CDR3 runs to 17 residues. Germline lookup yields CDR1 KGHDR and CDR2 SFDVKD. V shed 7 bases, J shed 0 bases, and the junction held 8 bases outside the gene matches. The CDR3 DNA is TGTGCCACCAGCAAACAGGGGTCCACCTCTGGGGCCAACGTCCTGACTTTC. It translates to CATSKQGSTSGANVLTF.